Below, 30 T cell receptor beta chains from the same sample are listed, as sequenced in a study of T cell clonality in common variable immunodeficiency. The assay was immunoSEQ multiplex PCR, and TCRdb's table has in-frame clones only and misses some. The sample includes approximately 75,000 clones, none of them occurring once. Sample: peripheral blood mononuclear cells. The receptors here all came from a person aged 18 to 70 in good health.

In this sample, this clone turned up many times. Read data end 3 residues before the CDR3 end; the end is taken from the germline J gene. J is TRBJ2-1 and V is TRBV5-1; 11 bases are a match to TRBD2. CDR1 is SGHRS, CDR2 YFSETQ, per germline. The CDR3 sequence is 15 residues long. Unmatched junction bases numbered 4, after V lost 3 bases and J lost 5 bases. The CDR3 sequence: CASSWGLAVDNEQFF. The part of the CDR3 DNA that was read is TGCGCCAGCAGCTGGGGACTAGCGGTAGACAATGAG.

Many counts were recorded for this clone. The read is 3 residues too short to cover the CDR3 end, so that end is filled in from the germline J gene. V and J are TRBV3-1 (or the pseudogene TRBV3-2) and TRBJ1-6; D gene unclear. The CDR3 has 16 amino acids. Per the germline V gene, CDR1 is LGHDT and CDR2 is YNNKEL (reference sequence). V lost 1 base and J 0 bases, leaving 7 bases between the germline ends. Incomplete CDR3 DNA: TGTGCCAGCAGCCAAGCGGGGAGCTCCTATAATTCACCC. Translating gives CASSQAGSSYNSP. Given in full, the CDR3 is CASSQAGSSYNSPLHF.

This clone was picked up a small number of times. The read finishes 3 residues shy of the CDR3 end, and the germline J gene is used to complete it. This chain joins TRBV6-2 or TRBV6-3 and TRBJ1-1, with TRBD1 identical over 8 bases. Unmatched junction bases numbered 7, after V lost 6 bases and J lost 4 bases. Germline lookup yields CDR1 MNHEY and CDR2 SVGEGT. This CDR3 is built from 14 residues. The CDR3 spells CASRIQGVSTEAFF. The DNA read from the CDR3 is TGTGCCAGCAGGATACAGGGGGTAAGCACTGAA.

This clone was recorded at least ten times. The sequence runs out 3 residues before the end of the CDR3; the remainder is reconstructed from the germline J gene. This rearrangement joins TRBV7-8 to TRBJ1-2; a possible D gene is TRBD1 (6 bases). The CDR3 has 14 residues. Trimming left V 2 bases short and J 4 bases short, with 11 bases between. Germline-derived CDR1 and CDR2 are SGHVS and FQNEAQ. Partial CDR3 DNA: TGTGCCAGCAGCTTAATAGGGACAACCTATGGC. This encodes CASSLIGTTYG. The CDR3, in full, reads CASSLIGTTYGYTF.

The sample holds many counts of this clone. Read sequence stops 3 residues before the CDR3 end, and the germline J gene provides the missing end. The chain is built from TRBV5-1 and TRBJ2-7; D gene unclear. Germline CDR1 is SGHRS and CDR2 is YFSETQ. This CDR3 has 15 residues. V was clipped by 0 bases and J by 3 bases, with 13 bases between them. CDR3 loop: CASSLVQPTDYEQYF. The sequenced CDR3 bases are TGCGCCAGCAGCTTGGTACAGCCCACAGACTACGAG.

This clone has a count of ten or more. The read gets to within 3 residues of the CDR3 end, and the germline J gene fills in the rest. This chain joins TRBV13 and TRBJ2-3, with TRBD1 matching over 7 bases. V lost 10 bases to trimming and J lost 4 bases; unmatched junction nucleotides: 14. This CDR3 spans 15 amino acids. CDR1 and CDR2 (germline): PRHDT, FYEKMQ (reference sequence). The sequenced part of the CDR3 DNA is TGTGCCACCAAAATAACGGGACAGTACGCAGATACG. Translation: CATKITGQYADT. The complete CDR3 reads CATKITGQYADTQYF.

This clone was counted ten times or more. The read terminates 3 residues before the CDR3 end, so the remaining end is supplied by the germline J gene. The chain is built from TRBV19 and TRBJ2-5, with TRBD2 matching 15 bases. This CDR3 is 17 amino acids long. Germline V gives CDR1 LNHDA, CDR2 SQIVND (reference sequence). Trimming cost V 6 bases and J 1 base; bases outside gene matches: 6. CDR3 bases read: TGTGCCAGTAGCGCGGGACTAGCGGGAGGCTCCCAAGAGACC. Protein sequence: CASSAGLAGGSQET. The full CDR3 protein reads CASSAGLAGGSQETQYF.

Ten or more counts support this clone. The read terminates 3 residues before the CDR3 end, so the remaining end is supplied by the germline J gene. The chain has TRBV12-3 or TRBV12-4 and TRBJ2-5; tentative D call: TRBD2 (6 bases). The CDR3 sequence is 14 residues long. V lost 3 bases and J lost 5, with 13 bases in between. The DNA read from the CDR3 is TGTGCCAGCAGTTTGCGGGGAATTGGGGAGACC. It specifies CASSLRGIGET. The full CDR3 protein reads CASSLRGIGETQYF.

Many counts were recorded for this clone. The read ends 3 residues shy of where the CDR3 ends; the end is completed using the germline J gene. The gene calls are TRBV12-3 or TRBV12-4 and TRBJ1-4; D is perhaps TRBD1 (6 bases). V lost 3 bases and J lost 5, with 10 bases in between. There are 14 residues in the CDR3. CDR3 sequence: CASSFQGSNEKLFF. The covered CDR3 bases are TGTGCCAGCAGTTTTCAGGGGTCAAATGAAAAA.

There are many counts of this clone. The CDR3 is cut off 3 residues early in the read; its end comes from the germline J gene. This chain uses TRBV6-4 with TRBJ2-1; the D is unclear. Trimming cost V 3 bases and J 0 bases, with 12 bases left between them. CDR3 length equals 16 residues. Looked up from germline, CDR1 is MRHNA and CDR2 is SNTAGT. The CDR3 sequence: CASSDFDSSSYNEQFF. CDR3 DNA, as far as it was read: TGTGCCAGCAGTGATTTCGACTCGAGCTCCTACAATGAG.

Ten or more counts support this clone. Sequencing ends 3 residues short of the CDR3 end; the germline J gene provides the rest. The chain is built from TRBV7-2 and TRBJ2-7, with D possibly matching TRBD1 (5 bases). Trimming took off 1 base at V and 4 bases at J, with 11 bases between the two ends. This CDR3 region has 14 residues. CDR1 is SGHTA, CDR2 FQGNSA, per germline. This chain's CDR3 is CASSLEDISYEQYF. The covered CDR3 bases are TGTGCCAGCAGCTTAGAGGACATTTCGTACGAG. The full variable domain, in which reference TRBV7-2 and TRBJ2-7 provide the parts outside the CDR3, is GAGVSQSPSNKVTEKGKDVELRCDPISGHTALYWYRQSLGQGLEFLIYFQGNSAPDKSGLPSDRFSAERTGGSVSTLTIQRTQQEDSAVYLCASSLEDISYEQYFGPGTRLTVT.

There are many counts of this clone. Read sequence stops 3 residues before the CDR3 end, and the germline J gene provides the missing end. V gene TRBV7-3 combines with J gene TRBJ2-5, with a weak D call TRBD2 (7 bases). CDR1 and CDR2 from the germline V gene are SGHTA and FQGTGA. The CDR3 contains 14 residues. Trimming shortened V by 2 bases and J by 5 bases, and 12 bases separated the two germline ends. Incomplete CDR3 DNA: TGTGCCAGCAGCTTAGGGGGGGCGGGTGAGACC. Its translation is CASSLGGAGET. The full-length CDR3 reads as CASSLGGAGETQYF.

This clone was counted at least ten times. The DNA ends 3 residues before the CDR3 does, and the rest of the CDR3 is filled in from the germline J gene. The chain links TRBV2 to TRBJ2-7; D remains unclear. CDR1 SNHLY and CDR2 FYNNEI come from the germline V gene. The CDR3 loop spans 15 amino acids. Trimming stripped 7 bases from V and 3 bases from J, with 19 bases between. This CDR3 reads CASIPMALLGYEQYF. CDR3 DNA (partial): TGTGCCAGCATCCCGATGGCACTTCTAGGCTACGAG.

At least ten counts were recorded for this clone. The CDR3 end falls 3 residues outside the read, so it is completed with the germline J gene. The chain links TRBV7-2 to TRBJ2-1; 8 bases are a match to TRBD2. The V segment lost 0 bases and the J segment 6 bases; nucleotides outside the gene matches: 7. CDR3 length: 16 amino acids. Germline values: CDR1 SGHTA, CDR2 FQGNSA. This chain's CDR3 is CASSLALAGPVNEQFF. CDR3 DNA (partial): TGTGCCAGCAGCTTAGCCTTAGCGGGGCCAGTCAATGAG.

This clone occurred many times. With the read ending 3 residues before the CDR3 end, the germline J gene is used to fill in that end. The chain uses TRBV5-4 and TRBJ2-7, with TRBD1 as a possible D gene (6 bases). The CDR3 spans 15 residues. Between the trimmed V and J ends, which lost 4 bases and 3 bases, there was a span of 17 bases. Germline V gene data show CDR1 as SGHNT and CDR2 as YYREEE (reference sequence). The CDR3 bases that were read are TGTGCCAGCAGCCGGGACAAGGTCCCCTACTACGAG. Translating it yields CASSRDKVPYYE. The whole CDR3 region reads CASSRDKVPYYEQYF.

This clone was recorded many times. The CDR3 end lies 3 residues beyond the end of the read and is filled in from the germline J gene. V gene TRBV18 combines with J gene TRBJ1-2; D gene ambiguous. The V gene's germline CDR1 is KGHSH and CDR2 LQKENI. This CDR3 has 15 residues. CDR3 in amino acids: CASSPLQDGERGYTF. The CDR3 DNA, read in part, is TGTGCCAGCTCACCACTTCAAGACGGCGAGCGGGGC.

This clone was found many times. The read comes to an end 3 residues before the CDR3 does, leaving the germline J gene to fill in the end. The chain employs TRBV10-3 and TRBJ2-7, with a tentative D call TRBD2 (6 bases). The CDR3 sequence is 14 residues long. The V end lost 7 bases, the J end lost 2 bases, and 15 bases lay between the germline ends. CDR1 is ENHRY and CDR2 is SYGVKD in the germline V gene. The sequenced CDR3 bases are TGTGCCATCAAATCCGGGGGATACCCCTACGAG. Its translation: CAIKSGGYPYE. The whole CDR3 reads CAIKSGGYPYEQYF.

This clone has a count of ten or more. The read is 3 residues too short to cover the CDR3 end, so that end is filled in from the germline J gene. The chain has TRBV20-1 and TRBJ2-1, with 10 bases lining up with TRBD1. The trim removed 5 bases at V and 2 bases at J, leaving 3 bases unmatched. CDR3 length: 14 amino acids. The germline V gene encodes CDR1 DFQATT and CDR2 SNEGSKA (reference sequence). The CDR3 loop is CSALGQGAYNEQFF. The CDR3 bases that were read are TGCAGTGCTCTAGGACAGGGGGCCTACAATGAG.

In its sample, this clone was seen many times. The read gets to within 3 residues of the CDR3 end, and the germline J gene fills in the rest. The chain carries TRBV19 and TRBJ2-2; D unclear. V gave up 6 bases and J gave up 0 bases, with 8 bases separating them. The CDR3 runs to 14 residues. Germline CDR1 and CDR2: LNHDA and SQIVND (reference sequence). The CDR3 bases that were read are TGTGCCAGTAGCGTAGCCGCGAACACCGGGGAG. Its translation: CASSVAANTGE. The whole CDR3 reads CASSVAANTGELFF.

This clone was seen ten or more times. With the read ending 3 residues before the CDR3 end, the germline J gene is used to fill in that end. This chain uses TRBV20-1 with TRBJ2-7, with 8 nucleotides matching TRBD1. The CDR3 contains 14 residues. CDR1 and CDR2 from the germline V gene are DFQATT and SNEGSKA (reference sequence). After removal of 3 bases from V and 2 bases from J, the junction contained 6 bases not matched to a gene. The covered CDR3 bases are TGCAGTGCTAGCGGGACAGGTATTACCTACGAG. This codes for CSASGTGITYE. The full-length CDR3 reads as CSASGTGITYEQYF.

This clone was recorded many times. The CDR3 bases that were read are TGTGCCAGCAGTTCAGGTTCCCCTCGCAATGAG. Translating it yields CASSSGSPRNE. The entire CDR3 is CASSSGSPRNEQFF. The chain links TRBV28 to TRBJ2-1; D call uncertain. The missing CDR3 end, 3 residues past where the read stops, is filled in from the germline J gene. V lost 4 bases, J lost 6 bases, and 13 bases lay in between. Germline V gene sequence: CDR1 MDHEN, CDR2 SYDVKM. This CDR3 is built from 14 residues. The full variable domain, with the rest looked up from reference TRBV28 and TRBJ2-1, is DVKVTQSSRYLVKRTGEKVFLECVQDMDHENMFWYRQDPGLGLRLIYFSYDVKMKEKGDIPEGYSVSREKKERFSLILESASTNQTSMYLCASSSGSPRNEQFFGPGTRLTVL.

In this sample, this clone turned up many times. The read comes to an end 3 residues before the CDR3 does, leaving the germline J gene to fill in the end. The chain carries TRBV7-9 and TRBJ2-7; possibly TRBD2 for D (5 bases). Germline CDR1 is SEHNR and CDR2 is FQNEAQ (reference sequence). This CDR3 contains 14 residues. V was cut by 1 base and J by 5 bases, with 12 bases left in between. CDR3 sequence reads: CASSLGGLFNEQYF. The CDR3 bases that were read are TGTGCCAGCAGCTTAGGAGGGCTGTTCAACGAG.

This clone occurred many times. The missing CDR3 end, 3 residues past where the read stops, is filled in from the germline J gene. The J gene is TRBJ2-7, the V gene TRBV28; 7 bases match TRBD2. Germline V gene data show CDR1 as MDHEN and CDR2 as SYDVKM. Trimming removed 2 bases from V and 3 bases from J; junction bases left unmatched: 10. This CDR3 spans 16 amino acids. The CDR3 reads CASSLDGGEGLYEQYF. The sequenced CDR3 bases are TGTGCCAGCAGTTTAGATGGGGGGGAGGGCCTCTACGAG.

This clone was counted ten times or more. The CDR3 goes on 3 residues after the read ends, and that part is filled in from the germline J gene. V gene TRBV7-9 combines with J gene TRBJ2-7; a possible D gene is TRBD1 (7 bases). Germline values: CDR1 SEHNR, CDR2 FQNEAQ (reference sequence). The V end lost 1 base, the J end lost 2 bases, and 12 bases lay between the germline ends. This CDR3 contains 15 residues. This chain's CDR3 is CASSLGSGGTYEQYF. The part of the CDR3 DNA that was read is TGTGCCAGCAGCTTAGGCTCAGGGGGGACCTACGAG.

Many counts were recorded for this clone. The read finishes 3 residues shy of the CDR3 end, and the germline J gene is used to complete it. The rearrangement uses TRBV11-2 and TRBJ2-3; D ambiguous. V lost 4 bases and J lost 3, with 5 bases in between. Germline CDR1 reads SGHAT; CDR2 reads FQNNGV. The CDR3 extends over 12 amino acids. The chain's CDR3 is CASSSITDTQYF. The DNA read from the CDR3 is TGTGCCAGCAGCTCCATTACAGATACG. Supplemented by reference TRBV11-2 and TRBJ2-3, the full variable domain reads EAGVAQSPRYKIIEKRQSVAFWCNPISGHATLYWYQQILGQGPKLLIQFQNNGVVDDSQLPKDRFSAERLKGVDSTLKIQPAKLEDSAVYLCASSSITDTQYFGPGTRLTVL.

This clone was counted many times. The sequence runs out 3 residues before the end of the CDR3; the remainder is reconstructed from the germline J gene. The V gene is TRBV20-1, the J gene TRBJ2-7, with D perhaps TRBD2 (5 bases). Trimming shortened V by 1 base and J by 5 bases, and 15 bases separated the two germline ends. Germline V gene data show CDR1 as DFQATT and CDR2 as SNEGSKA (reference sequence). The CDR3 length is 14 residues. Incomplete CDR3 DNA: TGCAGTGCTAGAGGAGGTAGCGCCGGCGACGAG. Amino acid sequence: CSARGGSAGDE. The entire CDR3 is CSARGGSAGDEQYF.

This clone was found many times. Read data end 3 residues before the CDR3 end; the end is taken from the germline J gene. The rearrangement uses TRBV7-8 and TRBJ2-2; 7 nucleotides agree with TRBD1. V was clipped by 1 base and J by 3 bases; unmatched bases: 2. The CDR3 consists of 15 residues. The V gene's germline CDR1 is SGHVS and CDR2 FQNEAQ. This CDR3 is CASSLGDSYTGELFF. Incomplete CDR3 DNA: TGTGCCAGCAGCTTAGGGGACAGCTACACCGGGGAG.

This clone was found many times. Germline is not matched at one junction end, which may reflect a read error. From the germline J gene comes the end of the CDR3, since the read stops 3 residues before it. The V gene is TRBV4-2, the J gene TRBJ2-7; D call uncertain. The germline V gene has CDR1 LGHNA and CDR2 YNFKEQ. The CDR3 runs to 15 residues. The CDR3 loop reads CASSQGRNNYYEQYF. The DNA read from the CDR3 is TGCGCCAGCAGCCAAGGCCGGAACAACTACTACGAG.

This clone was recorded at least ten times. Read sequence stops 3 residues before the CDR3 end, and the germline J gene provides the missing end. The J gene is TRBJ2-1, the V gene TRBV20-1; 12 positions match TRBD2. Looked up from germline, CDR1 is DFQATT and CDR2 is SNEGSKA (reference sequence). The CDR3 is 14 residues long. J was trimmed by 3 bases and V by 6 bases; bases with no gene match: 3. The CDR3 protein is CSATGLAGYNEQFF. The CDR3 DNA, read in part, is TGCAGTGCGACGGGACTAGCGGGCTACAATGAG.

This clone was counted many times. The read terminates 3 residues before the CDR3 end, so the remaining end is supplied by the germline J gene. The chain has TRBV18 and TRBJ1-5; 8 nucleotides line up with TRBD1. V trimming: 4 bases; J trimming: 7 bases; junction bases outside the gene matches: 3. In germline, CDR1 is KGHSH, CDR2 LQKENI. The length of the CDR3 is 13 residues. The CDR3 protein is CASSLSGGQPQHF. CDR3 DNA (partial): TGTGCCAGCTCACTTTCAGGGGGCCAGCCC.